This T cell receptor beta chain emerged from a study of cytomegalovirus exposure and HLA in healthy donors. For the study at large: Around 78 million unique TCRs, all from HLA-typed donors, were included in an early release of the data.

Primers for the PCR totalled 60 Vbeta and 13 Jbeta. The data were produced by immunoSEQ multiplex PCR, yet TCRdb's version contains in-frame clones alone and is incomplete. Here the sample spans approximately 130,000 clones, around 80% being singletons. Of note for this clone: Antigen unknown.

Study-wide findings and caveats: A prior analysis recorded that most TCR beta V segments were productive about 87% or about 30% of the time. Per published accounts, TCR beta sequences correctly predicted the HLA-A and HLA-B alleles of most subjects. In a later analysis, most CMV-associated TCR beta chains appeared HLA-restricted.

With 5 bases clipped from V and 7 bases from J, the junction kept 6 bases outside the gene matches. Germline V gene lookup returns CDR1 MRHNA and CDR2 SNTAGT. The CDR3 is 15 residues long. Sample: PBMCs. This TCR was recovered from a man aged 25 to 45 in good health and CMV-seronegative. This chain connects TRBV6-4 to TRBJ2-1; 12 nucleotides match TRBD2. In DNA form, the CDR3 reads TGTGCCAGCAGTCAGACTAGCGGGAGCGCGAATGAGCAGTTCTTC. Protein: CASSQTSGSANEQFF.